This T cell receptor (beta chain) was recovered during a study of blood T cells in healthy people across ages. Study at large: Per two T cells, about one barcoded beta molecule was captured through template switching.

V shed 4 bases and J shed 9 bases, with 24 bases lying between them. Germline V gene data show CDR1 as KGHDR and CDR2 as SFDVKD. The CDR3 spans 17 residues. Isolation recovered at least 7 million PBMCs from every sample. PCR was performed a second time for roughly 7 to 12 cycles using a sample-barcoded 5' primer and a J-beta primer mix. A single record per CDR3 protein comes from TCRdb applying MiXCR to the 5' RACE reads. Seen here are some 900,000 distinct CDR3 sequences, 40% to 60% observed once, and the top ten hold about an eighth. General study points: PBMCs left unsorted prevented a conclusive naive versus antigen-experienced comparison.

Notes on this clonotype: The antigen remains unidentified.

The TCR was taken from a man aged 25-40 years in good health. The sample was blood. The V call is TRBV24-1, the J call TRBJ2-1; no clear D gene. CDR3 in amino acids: CATSDSGPQTRRGEQFF. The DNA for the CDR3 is TGTGCCACCAGTGACTCCGGGCCGCAAACGCGGCGCGGTGAGCAGTTCTTC.